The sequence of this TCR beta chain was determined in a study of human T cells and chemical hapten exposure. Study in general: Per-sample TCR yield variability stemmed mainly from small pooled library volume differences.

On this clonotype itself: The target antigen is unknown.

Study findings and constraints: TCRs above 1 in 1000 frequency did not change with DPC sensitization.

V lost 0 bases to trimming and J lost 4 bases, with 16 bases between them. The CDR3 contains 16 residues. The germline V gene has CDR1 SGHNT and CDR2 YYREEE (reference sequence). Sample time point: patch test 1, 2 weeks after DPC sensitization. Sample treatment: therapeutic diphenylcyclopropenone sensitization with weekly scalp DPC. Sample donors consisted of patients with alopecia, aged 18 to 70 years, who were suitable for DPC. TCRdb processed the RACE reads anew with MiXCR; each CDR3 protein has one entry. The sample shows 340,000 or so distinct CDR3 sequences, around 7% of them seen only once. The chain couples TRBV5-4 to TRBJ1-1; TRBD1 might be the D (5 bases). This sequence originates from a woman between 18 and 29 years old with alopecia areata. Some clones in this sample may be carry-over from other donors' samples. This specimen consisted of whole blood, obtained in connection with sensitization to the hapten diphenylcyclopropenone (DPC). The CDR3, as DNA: TGTGCCAGCAGCTTGGGTCGGACAACGGGGGGCACTGAAGCTTTCTTT. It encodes CASSLGRTTGGTEAFF.